A single sample is the source of the 26 T cell receptor beta chains below, sequenced in a study of T-cell reconstitution after alpha-beta-depleted transplantation in children. Molecular barcoding with unique molecular identifiers was used for the TCRbeta library. TCRdb analysed the PCR reads with MiXCR anew, one entry per CDR3 protein. The sample consists of about 580,000 distinct CDR3 sequences, more than 20% of them appearing once. The sample in question was PBMCs, mostly from graft donor cells, obtained 360 days after TCRalphabeta/CD19-depleted stem cell transplant. The origin of the receptors is a boy less than two years old who had a stem cell transplant for acute myeloid leukemia, so the T cells may come from the graft donor.

This clonotype was recorded a few times. The V and J genes are TRBV4-3 and TRBJ2-2, with 7 bases lining up with TRBD2. The CDR3 runs to 18 residues. Germline V lookup: CDR1 LGHNA, CDR2 YSLEER. Trimming took 4 bases from V and 4 from J; bases not matched to a gene: 15. This CDR3 is CASSPPGPAGYPTGELFF. CDR3 in DNA: TGCGCCAGCAGCCCCCCCGGGCCAGCGGGGTACCCCACCGGGGAGCTGTTTTTT.

This chain joins TRBV6-5 and TRBJ2-5; tentatively, D is TRBD2 (6 bases). CDR1 and CDR2 (germline): MNHEY, SVGAGI. The length of the CDR3 is 14 residues. Trimming left V 6 bases short and J 1 base short, with 12 bases between. The CDR3 loop is CASSYTSSQETQYF. CDR3 nucleotide sequence: TGTGCCAGCAGCTACACTAGCAGCCAAGAGACCCAGTACTTC.

This clonotype showed up just a few times. The chain joins TRBV12-3 or TRBV12-4 to TRBJ1-1, with 7 bases that match TRBD1. The CDR3 is 13 amino acids. Trimming cost V 5 bases and J 3 bases; bases outside gene matches: 3. CDR3 sequence reads: CASSLQGDTEAFF. CDR3 in DNA: TGTGCCAGCAGTCTCCAGGGGGACACTGAAGCTTTCTTT.

Only a few counts were recorded for this clonotype. The chain carries TRBV6-4 and TRBJ2-1, with 11 nucleotides matching TRBD2. Trimming at V came to 6 bases and at J to 8 bases, leaving 6 bases not matched to a gene. There are 14 residues in the CDR3. Per germline, CDR1 MRHNA and CDR2 SNTAGT. Here the CDR3 reads CASSVAGGPDEQFF. The CDR3 nucleotides read TGTGCCAGCAGCGTAGCGGGGGGGCCAGATGAGCAGTTCTTC.

The genes are TRBV29-1 and TRBJ1-5; 7 bases are a match to TRBD1. The CDR3 runs 12 residues. From germline, CDR1 is SQVTM and CDR2 ANQGSEA. Trimming at V came to 4 bases and at J to 5 bases, leaving 2 bases not matched to a gene. CDR3 in DNA: TGCAGCGTTGGGGACAGCGATCAGCCCCAGCATTTT. Amino acid sequence: CSVGDSDQPQHF.

In the case of this clonotype: Without the conserved terminal phenylalanine or tryptophan, this CDR3 likely stems from a read error. V is TRBV5-1 and J is TRBJ1-1; D perhaps matches TRBD1 (5 bases). CDR1 is SGHRS, CDR2 YFSETQ, per germline. Between the trimmed V and J ends, which lost 1 base and 4 bases, there was a span of 14 bases. This CDR3 comprises 15 residues. In nucleotides, the CDR3 is TGCGCCAGCAGCTTGTCGGAGGGGAGGCTCACTGAAGCTTTCTTG. Translation: CASSLSEGRLTEAFL.

This clonotype was seen a handful of times. One end of the junction fails to match germline, which may point to a read error. The CDR3 loop reads CASSYHRGRREQYF. As DNA, the CDR3 is TGTGCCAGTAGCTACCACAGGGGGCGAAGAGAGCAGTACTTC. The V and J genes are TRBV7-9 and TRBJ2-7, with TRBD1 matching 9 bases. This CDR3 is built from 14 residues. Germline CDR1 and CDR2: SEHNR and FQNEAQ (reference sequence).

This clonotype was seen a handful of times. The gene calls are TRBV6-5 and TRBJ2-3; D unclear. The CDR3 contains 14 residues. Germline V gives CDR1 MNHEY, CDR2 SVGAGI. V lost 2 bases and J 3 bases, leaving 9 bases between the germline ends. This chain's CDR3 is CASSYRTFTDTQYF. For the CDR3, the DNA is TGTGCCAGCAGTTACCGGACCTTTACAGATACGCAGTATTTT.

This sequence joins TRBV12-3 or TRBV12-4 and TRBJ1-2; no firm D call. V was trimmed by 6 bases and J by 0 bases, leaving 11 bases between them. The length of the CDR3 is 14 residues. The CDR3 nucleotides are TGTGCCAGCAGCCCAGTGGGAGCTAACTATGGCTACACCTTC. The encoded protein is CASSPVGANYGYTF.

The chain joins TRBV10-3 to TRBJ1-2; TRBD1 aligns across 8 bases. The germline V gene encodes CDR1 ENHRY and CDR2 SYGVKD. The CDR3 totals 13 residues. Trimming at V came to 6 bases and at J to 4 bases, leaving 4 bases not matched to a gene. CDR3 in DNA: TGTGCCATCAGGGACAGGGATTTCTATGGCTACACCTTC. Its translation is CAIRDRDFYGYTF.

This clonotype was seen a handful of times. The chain joins TRBV4-3 to TRBJ2-1, with a weak D call TRBD2 (6 bases). This CDR3 is built from 17 residues. Germline CDR1 LGHNA, CDR2 YSLEER. V lost 4 bases and J 1 base, leaving 17 bases between the germline ends. The CDR3 protein is CASSRNDFGTSYNEQFF. The CDR3 DNA follows: TGCGCCAGCAGCCGGAATGATTTCGGGACTTCCTACAATGAGCAGTTCTTC.

The rearrangement uses TRBV7-9 and TRBJ2-5, with D perhaps TRBD1 (6 bases). The CDR3 has 16 amino acids. V lost 0 bases and J 5 bases, leaving 16 bases between the germline ends. The V gene's germline CDR1 is SEHNR and CDR2 FQNEAQ (reference sequence). The CDR3 loop is CASSLAPTGTMETQYF. The CDR3 coding sequence is TGTGCCAGCAGCTTAGCACCTACCGGGACAATGGAGACCCAGTACTTC.

V gene TRBV5-1 combines with J gene TRBJ2-1; D gene ambiguous. V was clipped by 3 bases and J by 8 bases, with 21 bases between them. Germline values: CDR1 SGHRS, CDR2 YFSETQ. The CDR3 sequence is 16 residues long. The CDR3 coding sequence is TGCGCCAGCAGCTCCCGGAACGTCGGTAGAATGGATGAGCAGTTCTTC. This sequence encodes CASSSRNVGRMDEQFF.

This clonotype was detected a few times. In DNA, the CDR3 is TGCGCCAGCAGCCAATCCACTGCTAGCATCCTAGCGGGGGGTGAGACAGATACGCAGTATTTT. Translating it yields CASSQSTASILAGGETDTQYF. J is TRBJ2-3 and V is TRBV4-1; 11 nucleotides agree with TRBD2. Germline V gene sequence: CDR1 MGHRA, CDR2 YSYEKL. CDR3 length: 21 amino acids. With V trimmed by 2 bases and J by 3 bases, 19 bases remained unmatched.

J is TRBJ1-2 and V is TRBV20-1, with 7 bases lining up with TRBD1. The ends lost 4 bases at V and 4 bases at J; junction bases unmatched: 3. Germline V gives CDR1 DFQATT, CDR2 SNEGSKA (reference sequence). The CDR3 has 12 residues. The CDR3 DNA is TGCAGTGCTAACGACAGGGTCTATGGCTACACCTTC. Translating it yields CSANDRVYGYTF.

This clonotype was seen a handful of times. This chain uses TRBV5-1 with TRBJ2-6; D ambiguous. Looked up from germline, CDR1 is SGHRS and CDR2 is YFSETQ. The CDR3 is made up of 14 amino acids. CDR3 region: CWGLIPSGANVLTF. The CDR3 nucleotides are TGCTGGGGATTGATCCCTTCTGGGGCCAACGTCCTGACTTTC.

The chain links TRBV21-1 to TRBJ1-1; TRBD1, the D gene given by the table, was not confirmed from the DNA. TRBV21-1 is termed a pseudogene. This CDR3 has 13 residues. CDR3 in amino acids: CASSITGTAEAFF. CDR3 DNA sequence: TGTGCCAGCAGCATAACCGGGACAGCTGAAGCTTTCTTT.

The V gene is TRBV29-1, the J gene TRBJ2-7; D assignment may be TRBD1 or TRBD2 (5 bases each). The germline V gene encodes CDR1 SQVTM and CDR2 ANQGSEA. The CDR3 runs 14 residues. Between the trimmed V and J ends, which lost 2 bases and 2 bases, there was a span of 13 bases. The CDR3, as DNA: TGCAGCGTTGAACGGGGCCTGTGGCCCTACGAGCAGTACTTC. Its protein product is CSVERGLWPYEQYF.

In this sample, this clonotype turned up many times. The chain recombines TRBV7-2 with TRBJ2-5; D uncertain. CDR1 is SGHTA and CDR2 is FQGNSA in the germline V gene. The CDR3 has 12 amino acids. Trimming left V 5 bases short and J 5 bases short, with 9 bases between. In DNA, the CDR3 is TGTGCCAGCAGCGAAACGTTGGAGACCCAGTACTTC. Translation gives CASSETLETQYF.

The V call is TRBV11-2, the J call TRBJ1-4; D is uncertain. V lost 3 bases and J 6 bases, leaving 17 bases between the germline ends. CDR3 length equals 16 residues. Looked up from germline, CDR1 is SGHAT and CDR2 is FQNNGV. CDR3 residues: CASSLDRPSPDEKLFF. DNA of the CDR3: TGTGCCAGCAGCTTGGATAGACCCTCTCCAGATGAAAAACTGTTTTTT.

This clonotype was picked up a small number of times. The chain recombines TRBV7-9 with TRBJ2-4, with unresolved D. The CDR3 totals 13 residues. CDR1 is SEHNR, CDR2 FQNEAQ, per germline (reference sequence). V was cut by 5 bases and J by 6 bases, with 11 bases left in between. As DNA, the CDR3 is TGTGCCAGCAGCGTCTCCTCCCCAAACATTCAGTACTTC. Its translation is CASSVSSPNIQYF.

This clonotype was found once. This chain joins TRBV9 and TRBJ2-7; perhaps TRBD2 as D (5 bases). The CDR3 covers 12 residues. CDR1 and CDR2 from the germline V gene are SGDLS and YYNGEE. The germline V and J ends were trimmed by 3 bases and 5 bases, with 9 bases remaining between them. CDR3 loop: CASSGEGHEQYF. The CDR3 DNA follows: TGTGCCAGCAGCGGCGAGGGTCACGAGCAGTACTTC.

This clonotype has just a few counts. The chain recombines TRBV20-1 with TRBJ1-6; 7 bases line up with TRBD1. The J segment lost 7 bases and the V segment lost 3 bases, leaving 9 bases of the junction unmatched. This CDR3 spans 15 amino acids. Per germline, CDR1 DFQATT and CDR2 SNEGSKA (reference sequence). The CDR3 is CSASRGRGPNSPLHF. CDR3 bases: TGCAGTGCTAGCCGAGGGAGGGGGCCGAATTCACCCCTCCACTTT.

The chain employs TRBV7-3 and TRBJ2-1; no definite D call. CDR1 is SGHTA and CDR2 is FQGTGA in the germline V gene. V lost 5 bases and J lost 3, with 14 bases in between. The CDR3 has 15 amino acids. CDR3 nucleotide sequence: TGTGCCAGCAGCCCCAGACCTGGGCTCTACAATGAGCAGTTCTTC. The encoded protein is CASSPRPGLYNEQFF.

A few counts support this clonotype. V usage is TRBV3-1 and J usage is TRBJ2-5, with D possibly TRBD1 on 6 matching bases. The V and J ends lost 6 bases and 5 bases respectively, with 16 bases between them. The CDR3 totals 14 residues. Germline V gene sequence: CDR1 LGHDT, CDR2 YNNKEL (reference sequence). This CDR3 reads CASSLAQGWETQYF. The DNA of the CDR3 is TGTGCCAGCAGTCTCGCGCAGGGGTGGGAGACCCAGTACTTC.

V is TRBV11-2 and J is TRBJ2-5; 7 bases line up with TRBD1. Germline V gene sequence: CDR1 SGHAT, CDR2 FQNNGV. There are 15 residues in the CDR3. Trimming took 3 bases from V and 1 from J; bases not matched to a gene: 5. The CDR3 coding sequence is TGTGCCAGCAGCTTTTGGGACAGCGCCCAAGAGACCCAGTACTTC. Translating it yields CASSFWDSAQETQYF.